The sequence of this TCR beta chain was determined in a study of blood T cell repertoires in COVID-19. Study information: Researchers got acute and convalescent COVID-19 samples from the United States, Italy and Spain.

This CDR3 is 16 amino acids long. V was clipped by 0 bases and J by 4 bases; unmatched bases: 5. Germline values: CDR1 MNHEY, CDR2 SVGAGI. In the original analysis: Estimates of nucleated cell counts were drawn from the amplification of reference gene primers. Assay used: immunoSEQ multiplex PCR; TCRdb lists only in-frame clones, some missing. The V and J calls and the clone size are those of that table, but D and trimming were determined from the DNA. The profile shows roughly 100,000 clones, roughly 79% of them singletons. The V call is TRBV6-5, the J call TRBJ1-2, with 10 nucleotides matching TRBD1. What was sequenced was peripheral blood. This TCR was recovered from a woman in her seventies with acute or convalescent COVID-19. CDR3 DNA sequence: TGTGCCAGCAGTTACTCGCGCGGGACAGGGGTCTATGGCTACACCTTC. Translating gives CASSYSRGTGVYGYTF.